This T cell receptor (beta chain) was captured in a study of T cells expressing NK-cell markers. TCRdb re-called the 5' RACE reads; every CDR3 protein appears as one record, without DNA. The sample table sets out a few hundred thousand distinct CDR3 sequences. The CDR3 sequence is 17 residues long. CDR1 SGHRS and CDR2 YFSETQ come from the germline V gene. On this clonotype: Its matching antigen is unknown.

Study-level points and caveats: In several donors, these clonotypes also led the CD3+CD56-NKG2C+ fraction.

Material: blood T cells: a sorted CD56 or NKG2C T cell subset, CD4+ or CD8+ T cells, or bulk PBMC T cells (not recorded which). This sequence was found in a man aged 18-70 years in good health. The chain has TRBV5-1 and TRBJ1-1; as DNA is missing, the TRBD1 call by TCRdb cannot be tested. The CDR3: CASSLARDAPSPAEAFF.